Listed here is a single T cell receptor (beta chain). This entry is derived from a study of blood T cell repertoires in COVID-19. Study in general: Samples of COVID-19 (acute and convalescent) were obtained from the United States, Italy and Spain.

Everyone who took part was roughly 18 to 89 years old, and they came from about 23 US areas. Cohorts were determined from participant-reported clinical history. V lost 5 bases and J lost 1, with 12 bases in between. Germline V lookup: CDR1 MNHEY, CDR2 SVGEGT. The CDR3 extends over 15 amino acids. Methods used by the authors: Using reference gene primer amplification, nucleated cell counts were estimated. Some clones are missing from TCRdb's copy, which holds only in-frame ones; the method was immunoSEQ multiplex PCR. Clonal size and the V and J genes are those of that table, whereas D and trimming came from the DNA. The sample has around 400,000 clones; just over 90% are singletons.

The sample was PBMCs or T cells enriched from blood (not recorded which). V is TRBV6-2 or TRBV6-3 and J is TRBJ1-5; a weak D match, TRBD1 (6 bases). This clonotype was obtained from a woman aged 35 to 49 who had been exposed to COVID-19. The CDR3 coding sequence is TGTGCCAGCAGTCGGGACAAGGGGAGCAATCAGCCCCAGCATTTT. Translation gives CASSRDKGSNQPQHF.